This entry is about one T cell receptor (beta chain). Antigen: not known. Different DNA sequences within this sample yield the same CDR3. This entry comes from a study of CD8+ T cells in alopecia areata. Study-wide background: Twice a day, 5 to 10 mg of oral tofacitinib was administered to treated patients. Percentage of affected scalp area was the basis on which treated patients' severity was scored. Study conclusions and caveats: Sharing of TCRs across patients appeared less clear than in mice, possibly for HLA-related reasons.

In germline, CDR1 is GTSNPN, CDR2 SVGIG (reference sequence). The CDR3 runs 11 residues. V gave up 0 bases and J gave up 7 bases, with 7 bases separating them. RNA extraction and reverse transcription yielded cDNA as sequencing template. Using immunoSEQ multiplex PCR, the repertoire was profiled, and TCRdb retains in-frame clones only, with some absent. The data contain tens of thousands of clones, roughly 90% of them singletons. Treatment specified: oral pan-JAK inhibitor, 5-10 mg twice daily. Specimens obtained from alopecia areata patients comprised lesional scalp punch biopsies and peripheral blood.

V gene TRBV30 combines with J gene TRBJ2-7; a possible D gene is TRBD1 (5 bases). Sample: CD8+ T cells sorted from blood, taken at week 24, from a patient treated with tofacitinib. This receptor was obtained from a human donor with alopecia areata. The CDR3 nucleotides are TGTGCCTGGAGTGTAGGGGATGAGCAGTACTTC. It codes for CAWSVGDEQYF.